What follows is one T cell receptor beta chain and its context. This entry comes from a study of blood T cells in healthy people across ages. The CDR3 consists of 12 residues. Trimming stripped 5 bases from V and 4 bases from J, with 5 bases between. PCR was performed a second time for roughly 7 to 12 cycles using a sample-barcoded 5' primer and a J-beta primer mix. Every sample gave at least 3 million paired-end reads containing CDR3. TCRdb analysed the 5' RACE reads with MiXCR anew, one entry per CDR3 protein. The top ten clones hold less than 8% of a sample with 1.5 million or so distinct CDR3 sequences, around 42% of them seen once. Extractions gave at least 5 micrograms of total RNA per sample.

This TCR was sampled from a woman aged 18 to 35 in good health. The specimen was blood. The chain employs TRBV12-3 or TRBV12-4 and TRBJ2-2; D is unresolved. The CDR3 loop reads CASSRITGELFF. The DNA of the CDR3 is TGTGCCAGCAGTAGAATCACCGGGGAGCTGTTTTTT.